This TCR beta chain is drawn from a study of neurological immune-mediated disorders. The unsorted libraries were generated from a total of 2 million PBMCs, which had been stored in RNAlater at -80 C. MiXCR, applied by TCRdb to the 5' RACE reads, yields one record per CDR3 protein. Here the sample spans about 74,000 distinct CDR3 sequences, 4% to 6% being singletons. This clonotype was detected ten times or more. Germline CDR1 reads SQVTM; CDR2 reads ANQGSEA. The J segment lost 5 bases and the V segment lost 2 bases, leaving 7 bases of the junction unmatched. CDR3 length: 15 residues. The chain is built from TRBV29-1 and TRBJ2-2; 8 nucleotides match TRBD1. This TCR was recovered from a man aged 18 to 30 with multiple sclerosis. Material: PBMCs. In DNA, the CDR3 is TGCAGCGTTGAATTGCAGGGGGCTAATACCGGGGAGCTGTTTTTT. Amino acid sequence: CSVELQGANTGELFF.